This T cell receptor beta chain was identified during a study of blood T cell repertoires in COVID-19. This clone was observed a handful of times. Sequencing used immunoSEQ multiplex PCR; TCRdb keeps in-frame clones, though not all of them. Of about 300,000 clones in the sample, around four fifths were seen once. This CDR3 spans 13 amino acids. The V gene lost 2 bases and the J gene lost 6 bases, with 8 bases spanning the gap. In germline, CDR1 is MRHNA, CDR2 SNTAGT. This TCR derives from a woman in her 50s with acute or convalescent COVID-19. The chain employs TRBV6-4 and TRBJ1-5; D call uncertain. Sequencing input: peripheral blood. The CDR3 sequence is CASSDEFGQPQHF. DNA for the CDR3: TGTGCCAGCAGTGACGAATTCGGTCAGCCCCAGCATTTT.